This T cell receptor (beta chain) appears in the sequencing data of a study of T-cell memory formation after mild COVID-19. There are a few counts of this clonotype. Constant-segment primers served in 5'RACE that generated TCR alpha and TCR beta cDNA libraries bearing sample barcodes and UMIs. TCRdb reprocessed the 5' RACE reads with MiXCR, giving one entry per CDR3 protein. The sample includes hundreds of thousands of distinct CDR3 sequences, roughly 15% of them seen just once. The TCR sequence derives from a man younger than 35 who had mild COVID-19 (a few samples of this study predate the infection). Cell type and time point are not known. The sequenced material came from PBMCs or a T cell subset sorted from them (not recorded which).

CDR3 sequence (DNA): TGTGCCAGCAGTCCTCGACAGGGGGCCTATGGCTACACCTTC. Translated: CASSPRQGAYGYTF. This chain uses TRBV27 with TRBJ1-2, with 10 bases matching TRBD1. Germline CDR1 and CDR2: MNHEY and SMNVEV (reference sequence). This CDR3 is built from 14 residues. Trimming removed 5 bases from V and 4 bases from J; junction bases left unmatched: 4.